One sample yielded the 20 T cell receptor beta chains listed below, sequenced in a study of OX40 agonist ivuxolimab in advanced cancers. The data were produced by immunoSEQ multiplex PCR, yet TCRdb's version contains in-frame clones alone and is incomplete. The data hold 40,000 to 50,000 clones, with 86% observed a single time. The sample was CD4+ or CD8+ T cells sorted from blood, taken in a trial of the OX40 agonist ivuxolimab. These receptors originate from an adult with an advanced solid tumor such as melanoma, head and neck, liver or kidney cancer.

V gene TRBV28 combines with J gene TRBJ1-1, with D unclear. This CDR3 has 15 amino acids. Trimming stripped 0 bases from V and 0 bases from J, with 8 bases between. Germline V gives CDR1 MDHEN, CDR2 SYDVKM. CDR3 bases: TGTGCCAGCAGTTTATGGGGCAGCATGAACACTGAAGCTTTCTTT. This encodes CASSLWGSMNTEAFF.

The table lists this clone with a count of one. The V gene is TRBV28, the J gene TRBJ2-7; D is perhaps TRBD1 (6 bases). CDR1 is MDHEN and CDR2 is SYDVKM in the germline V gene. This CDR3 has 11 residues. The V and J ends lost 11 bases and 6 bases respectively, with 14 bases between them. The DNA of the CDR3 is TGTGCCGAAACAGGGTTTTTCGAGCAGTACTTC. It specifies CAETGFFEQYF.

The chain employs TRBV4-1 and TRBJ2-3, with TRBD1 identical over 9 bases. The CDR3 is made up of 15 amino acids. V trimming: 3 bases; J trimming: 3 bases; junction bases outside the gene matches: 4. Germline V gene lookup returns CDR1 MGHRA and CDR2 YSYEKL. The CDR3 is CASSHPDRGTDTQYF. In DNA form, the CDR3 reads TGCGCCAGCAGCCACCCGGACAGGGGAACAGATACGCAGTATTTT.

The chain uses TRBV4-3 and TRBJ1-1, with D uncertain. Trimming removed 0 bases from V and 2 bases from J, with 13 bases in between. There are 16 residues in the CDR3. Germline V gene sequence: CDR1 LGHNA, CDR2 YSLEER. The CDR3 loop is CASSQDAPVVNTEAFF. CDR3 nucleotide sequence: TGCGCCAGCAGCCAAGACGCCCCCGTTGTTAACACTGAAGCTTTCTTT.

The chain joins TRBV2 to TRBJ2-1; D gene ambiguous. V lost 9 bases and J 0 bases, leaving 15 bases between the germline ends. CDR3 size: 15 residues. CDR1 and CDR2 from the germline V gene are SNHLY and FYNNEI. The CDR3 protein is CARTNSPFSYNEQFF. CDR3 nucleotide sequence: TGTGCCAGGACAAACAGCCCCTTCTCCTACAATGAGCAGTTCTTC.

V usage is TRBV27 and J usage is TRBJ2-2, with D possibly called TRBD1 or TRBD2 (6 bases each). V shed 5 bases and J shed 5 bases, with 21 bases lying between them. Germline V gene lookup returns CDR1 MNHEY and CDR2 SMNVEV (reference sequence). CDR3 length equals 17 residues. The CDR3 loop reads CASSLVGGLVRTGELFF. CDR3 bases: TGTGCCAGCAGTCTCGTTGGGGGGCTGGTGAGGACCGGGGAGCTGTTTTTT.

Comment on this clone: At the DNA level, this CDR3 is encoded by other sequences in the same sample as well. The chain recombines TRBV29-1 with TRBJ2-3; the match to TRBD1 covers 9 bases. Germline V CDR1 and CDR2: SQVTM, ANQGSEA. The CDR3 length is 14 residues. With V trimmed by 6 bases and J by 2 bases, 6 bases remained unmatched. The CDR3 region has the DNA TGCAGCGTCGAGGGACAGGGTTACACAGATACGCAGTATTTT. This sequence encodes CSVEGQGYTDTQYF.

J is TRBJ2-7 and V is TRBV5-6, with TRBD2 matching over 10 bases. CDR1 and CDR2 from the germline V gene are SGHDT and YYEEEE. The CDR3 length is 15 residues. V shed 5 bases, J shed 4 bases, and the junction held 9 bases outside the gene matches. The CDR3 sequence is CASRLGAGGRYEQYF. The DNA of the CDR3 is TGTGCCAGCAGATTAGGAGCGGGAGGGAGGTACGAGCAGTACTTC.

V is TRBV11-2 and J is TRBJ2-2; possible D gene TRBD1, 6 bases. Between the trimmed V and J ends, which lost 4 bases and 7 bases, there was a span of 7 bases. The CDR3 spans 12 residues. Germline V lookup: CDR1 SGHAT, CDR2 FQNNGV. The CDR3 DNA follows: TGTGCCAGCAGCTCGACAGGCGGGGAGCTGTTTTTT. Its translation is CASSSTGGELFF.

The chain recombines TRBV6-6 with TRBJ1-1, with D possibly matching TRBD1 (5 bases). The CDR3 runs to 15 residues. V dropped 6 bases and J dropped 6 bases, with 20 bases sitting between them. The germline CDR1 and CDR2 sequences are MNHNY and SVGAGI (reference sequence). The CDR3 bases are TGTGCCAGCAGACAGTCCTTGGGGGGAATCCCTGAAGCTTTCTTT. Protein sequence: CASRQSLGGIPEAFF.

This clone is medium-sized (0.01 to 0.1%). The V call is TRBV6-6, the J call TRBJ2-5, with D possibly matching TRBD1 (6 bases). Per germline, CDR1 MNHNY and CDR2 SVGAGI (reference sequence). Deletions cut 4 bases from V and 5 bases from J, with 17 bases between. The CDR3 consists of 15 residues. CDR3 sequence reads: CASSSFVGQLETQYF. Here the CDR3 DNA reads TGTGCCAGCAGTTCCTTCGTTGGACAGTTGGAGACCCAGTACTTC.

The chain joins TRBV6-6 to TRBJ2-1; 8 nucleotides align to TRBD2. This CDR3 contains 15 residues. The germline V gene encodes CDR1 MNHNY and CDR2 SVGAGI (reference sequence). V shed 2 bases and J 3 bases; nucleotides not matched to a gene: 3. The CDR3 nucleotides are TGTGCCAGCAGTTACGAGCGGGAGCTCTACAATGAGCAGTTCTTC. Translated: CASSYERELYNEQFF.

The chain is built from TRBV19 and TRBJ2-1; a possible D gene is TRBD2 (6 bases). The germline V and J ends were trimmed by 6 bases and 2 bases, with 11 bases remaining between them. Germline-derived CDR1 and CDR2 are LNHDA and SQIVND (reference sequence). This CDR3 is 14 amino acids long. The CDR3 here is CASRAGTPYNEQFF. As DNA, the CDR3 is TGTGCCAGTAGAGCCGGGACTCCCTACAATGAGCAGTTCTTC.

The CDR3 protein is CASSAGQGLSSPLHF. The CDR3 DNA reads TGTGCCAGCAGCGCCGGACAGGGACTAAGCTCACCCCTCCACTTT. This rearrangement joins TRBV9 to TRBJ1-6; 8 bases fit TRBD1. The CDR3 is 15 amino acids. Germline CDR1 reads SGDLS; CDR2 reads YYNGEE. J lost 10 bases, V lost 3 bases, and 9 bases had no gene match.

This chain joins TRBV5-1 and TRBJ2-5, with 15 bases identical to TRBD2. V trimming: 1 base; J trimming: 4 bases; junction bases outside the gene matches: 8. The CDR3 totals 18 residues. The germline V gene has CDR1 SGHRS and CDR2 YFSETQ. In DNA form, the CDR3 reads TGCGCCAGCAGCTTGAAGGGACTAGCGGGAGGTGTAAGAGAGACCCAGTACTTC. Protein product: CASSLKGLAGGVRETQYF.

The V call is TRBV7-9, the J call TRBJ1-1; D is ambiguous. This CDR3 is 16 amino acids long. Germline-derived CDR1 and CDR2 are SEHNR and FQNEAQ (reference sequence). Trimming took off 5 bases at V and 2 bases at J, with 18 bases between the two ends. CDR3 coding DNA: TGTGCCAGCAGCCCCTACGCCCGAGGTGGAAACACTGAAGCTTTCTTT. This gives the protein CASSPYARGGNTEAFF.

The CDR3 region has the DNA TGTGCCACCAGCACTTCAGGTGGGGCCAACGTCCTGACTTTC. As protein: CATSTSGGANVLTF. J is TRBJ2-6 and V is TRBV15; the D is unclear. This CDR3 contains 14 residues. Trimming cost V 4 bases and J 3 bases, with 7 bases left between them. Per germline, CDR1 LNHNV and CDR2 YYDKDF (reference sequence).

The gene calls are TRBV5-5 and TRBJ1-5; unclear D gene. Between the trimmed V and J ends, which lost 2 bases and 6 bases, there was a span of 15 bases. Germline CDR1 reads SGHKS; CDR2 reads YYEKEE (reference sequence). The CDR3 length is 15 residues. The CDR3 DNA reads as TGTGCCAGCAGCTTAACGGAATTGGCGGGTCAGCCCCAGCATTTT. It yields the protein CASSLTELAGQPQHF.

The rearrangement uses TRBV11-3 and TRBJ1-1; D might be TRBD1 (6 bases). CDR1 and CDR2 from the germline V gene are SGHNT and YENEEA. V lost 4 bases, J lost 8 bases, and 11 bases lay in between. There are 12 residues in the CDR3. This CDR3 reads CASSSPGAEAFF. CDR3 sequence (DNA): TGTGCCAGCAGCTCCCCAGGGGCGGAAGCTTTCTTT.

In DNA, the CDR3 is TGTGCTAGTAGGACGGACGGTCTCTACAATGAGCAGTTCTTC. Translation gives CASRTDGLYNEQFF. The J gene is TRBJ2-1, the V gene TRBV12-5, with D hard to call. CDR1 is LGHNT and CDR2 is FRNRAP in the germline V gene. Trimming left V 8 bases short and J 3 bases short, with 14 bases between. CDR3 size: 14 residues.